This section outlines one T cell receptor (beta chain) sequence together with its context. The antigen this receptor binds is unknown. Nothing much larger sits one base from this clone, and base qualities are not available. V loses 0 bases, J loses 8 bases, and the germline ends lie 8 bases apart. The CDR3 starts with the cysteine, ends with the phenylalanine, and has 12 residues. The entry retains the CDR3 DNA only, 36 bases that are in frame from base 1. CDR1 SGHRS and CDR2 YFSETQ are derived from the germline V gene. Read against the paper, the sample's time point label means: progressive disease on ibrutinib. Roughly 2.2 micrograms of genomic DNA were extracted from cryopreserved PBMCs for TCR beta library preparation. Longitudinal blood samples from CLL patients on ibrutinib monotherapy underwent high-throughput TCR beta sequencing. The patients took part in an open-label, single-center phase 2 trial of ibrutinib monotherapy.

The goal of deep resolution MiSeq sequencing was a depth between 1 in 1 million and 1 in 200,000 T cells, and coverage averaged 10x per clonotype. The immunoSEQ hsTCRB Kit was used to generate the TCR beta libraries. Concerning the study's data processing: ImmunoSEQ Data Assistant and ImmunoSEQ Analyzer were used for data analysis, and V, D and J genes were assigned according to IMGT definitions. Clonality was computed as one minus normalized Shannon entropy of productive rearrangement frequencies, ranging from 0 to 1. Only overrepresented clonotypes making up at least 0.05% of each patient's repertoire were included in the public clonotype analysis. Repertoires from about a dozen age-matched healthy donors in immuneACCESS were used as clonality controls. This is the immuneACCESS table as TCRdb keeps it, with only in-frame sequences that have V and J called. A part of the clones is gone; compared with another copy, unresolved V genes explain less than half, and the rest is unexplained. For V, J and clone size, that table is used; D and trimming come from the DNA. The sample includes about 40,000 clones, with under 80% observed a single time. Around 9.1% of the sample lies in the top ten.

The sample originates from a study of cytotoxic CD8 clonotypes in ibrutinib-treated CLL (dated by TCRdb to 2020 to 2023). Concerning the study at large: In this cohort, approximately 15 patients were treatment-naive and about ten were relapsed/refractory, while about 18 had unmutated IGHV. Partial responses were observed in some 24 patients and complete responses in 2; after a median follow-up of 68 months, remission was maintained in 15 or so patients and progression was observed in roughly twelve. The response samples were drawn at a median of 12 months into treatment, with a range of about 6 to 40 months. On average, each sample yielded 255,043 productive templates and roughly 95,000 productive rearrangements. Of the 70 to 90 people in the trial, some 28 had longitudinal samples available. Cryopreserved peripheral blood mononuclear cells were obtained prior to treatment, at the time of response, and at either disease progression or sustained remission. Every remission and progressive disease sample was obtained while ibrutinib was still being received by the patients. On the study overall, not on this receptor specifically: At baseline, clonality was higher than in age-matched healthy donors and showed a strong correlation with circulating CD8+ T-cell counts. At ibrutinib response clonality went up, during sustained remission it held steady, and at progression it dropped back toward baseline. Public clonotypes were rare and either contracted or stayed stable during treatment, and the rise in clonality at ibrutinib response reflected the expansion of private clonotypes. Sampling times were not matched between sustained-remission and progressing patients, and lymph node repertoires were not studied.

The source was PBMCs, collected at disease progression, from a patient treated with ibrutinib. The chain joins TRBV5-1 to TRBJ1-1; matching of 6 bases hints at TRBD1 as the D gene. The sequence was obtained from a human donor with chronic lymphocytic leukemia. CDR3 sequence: CASSLDGGEAFF. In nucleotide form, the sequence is TGCGCCAGCAGCTTGGATGGGGGCGAAGCTTTCTTT.